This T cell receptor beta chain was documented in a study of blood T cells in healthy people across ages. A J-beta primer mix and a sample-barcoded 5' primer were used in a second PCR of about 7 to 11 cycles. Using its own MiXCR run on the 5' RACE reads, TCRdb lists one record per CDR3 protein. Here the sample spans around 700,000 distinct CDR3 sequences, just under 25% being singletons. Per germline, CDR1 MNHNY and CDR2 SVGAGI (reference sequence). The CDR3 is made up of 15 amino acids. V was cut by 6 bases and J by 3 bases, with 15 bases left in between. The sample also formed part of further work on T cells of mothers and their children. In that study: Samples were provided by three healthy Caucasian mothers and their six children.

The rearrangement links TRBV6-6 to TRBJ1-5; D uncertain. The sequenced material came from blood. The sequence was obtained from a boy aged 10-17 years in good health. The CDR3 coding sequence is TGTGCCAGCAGCACGTTGGATAGGGACAATCAGCCCCAGCATTTT. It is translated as CASSTLDRDNQPQHF.